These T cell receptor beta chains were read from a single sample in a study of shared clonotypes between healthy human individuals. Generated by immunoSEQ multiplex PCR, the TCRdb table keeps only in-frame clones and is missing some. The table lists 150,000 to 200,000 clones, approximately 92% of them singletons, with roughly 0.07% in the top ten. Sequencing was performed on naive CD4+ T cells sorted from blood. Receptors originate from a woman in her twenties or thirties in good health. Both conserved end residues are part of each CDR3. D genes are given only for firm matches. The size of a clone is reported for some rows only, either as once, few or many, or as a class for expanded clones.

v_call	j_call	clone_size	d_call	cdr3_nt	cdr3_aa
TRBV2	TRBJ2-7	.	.	TGTGCCAGCAGTGAACGGTCCTACGAGCAGTACTTC	CASSERSYEQYF
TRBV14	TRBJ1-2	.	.	TGTGCCAGCAGCCAAGTAGGGGGGCTCTGGTATGGCTACACCTTC	CASSQVGGLWYGYTF
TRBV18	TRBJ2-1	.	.	TGTGCCAGCTCATCCTCCACAGGGTCCAGGACTCGCTCCTACAATGAGCAGTTCTTC	CASSSSTGSRTRSYNEQFF
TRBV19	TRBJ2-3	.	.	TGTGCCAGTAGTACAATGAGGAGTACAGATACGCAGTATTTT	CASSTMRSTDTQYF
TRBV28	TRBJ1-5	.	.	TGTGCCAGCAGAGAAGGACAGATTAATCAGCCCCAGCATTTT	CASREGQINQPQHF
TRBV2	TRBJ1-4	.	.	TGTGCCAGCAGTGCTATTCCCGCTTGGGGGAATGAAAAACTGTTTTTT	CASSAIPAWGNEKLFF
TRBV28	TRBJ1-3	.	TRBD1	TGTGCCAGCAGTGAAGGAGGGACAGGCCGCGGAAACACCATATATTTT	CASSEGGTGRGNTIYF
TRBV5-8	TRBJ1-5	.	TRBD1	TGTGCCAGCAGATATTCGGGACAGGCAGGTCGCAATCAGCCCCAGCATTTT	CASRYSGQAGRNQPQHF
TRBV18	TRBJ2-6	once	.	TGTGCCAGCTCACCAAGCCACTCTGGGGCCAACGTCCTGACTTTC	CASSPSHSGANVLTF
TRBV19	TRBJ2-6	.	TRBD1	TGTGCCAGTAGTATGAGGGACAGGGGGCGCTTTTCTGGGGCCAACGTCCTGACTTTC	CASSMRDRGRFSGANVLTF
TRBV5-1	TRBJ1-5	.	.	TGCGCCAGCAGCCGGTCGGGGGGCCGGCAGCCCCAGCATTTT	CASSRSGGRQPQHF
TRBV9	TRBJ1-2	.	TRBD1	TGTGCCAGCAGCGTAGCAGGGGGCGGAGGCTACACCTTC	CASSVAGGGGYTF
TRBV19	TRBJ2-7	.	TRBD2	TGTGCCAGTACTGTGACTAGCGGGAGTTACGAGCAGTACTTC	CASTVTSGSYEQYF
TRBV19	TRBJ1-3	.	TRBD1	TGTGCCAGTAGTACGCCGGGACAGGGATATAACACCATATATTTT	CASSTPGQGYNTIYF
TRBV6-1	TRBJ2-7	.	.	TGTGCCAGCAGCGTGACAGCCTCTTCGTCCTACGAGCAGTACTTC	CASSVTASSSYEQYF
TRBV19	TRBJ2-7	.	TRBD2	TGTGCCAGTAGTATTAGCGGGAGCTACGAGCAGTACTTC	CASSISGSYEQYF
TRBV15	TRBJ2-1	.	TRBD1	TGTGCCACCAGCTCACAGGGGAATGAGCAGTTCTTC	CATSSQGNEQFF
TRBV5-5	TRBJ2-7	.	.	TGTGCCAGCAGCTTGACTCCTGGTAGCTCCTACGAGCAGTACTTC	CASSLTPGSSYEQYF